The 25 T cell receptor beta chains listed next were all sequenced from one sample in a study of Ad26.COV2.S vaccination and SARS-CoV-2 variants. Treatment given: around 19 received Ad26.COV2.S at low or high dose, single or two shots; about 5 received placebo; per-sample allocation not given. Collection of the samples took place on day 63 after the first injection of vaccine or placebo. The repertoire was sequenced with immunoSEQ multiplex PCR; TCRdb's copy has only in-frame clones and lacks some. The sample carries about 350,000 clones, 80% to 90% recorded once. This specimen was peripheral blood, taken in a trial of Ad26.COV2.S vaccine versus placebo. Every receptor here comes from a person between 18 and 60 years old who received the Ad26.COV2.S COVID-19 vaccine or a placebo.

The chain links TRBV9 to TRBJ2-3; 8 bases line up with TRBD2. The J segment lost 2 bases and the V segment lost 3 bases, leaving 5 bases of the junction unmatched. CDR3 length: 15 residues. Germline loops: CDR1 SGDLS, CDR2 YYNGEE. This chain's CDR3 is CASSAGLADTDTQYF. The DNA of the CDR3 is TGTGCCAGCAGCGCTGGACTAGCTGACACAGATACGCAGTATTTT.

For this clone: Other nucleotide sequences in the sample specify the same CDR3. The V call is TRBV29-1, the J call TRBJ1-2; 8 bases fit TRBD1. Germline values: CDR1 SQVTM, CDR2 ANQGSEA. The CDR3 consists of 11 residues. J lost 6 bases, V lost 7 bases, and 4 bases had no gene match. The CDR3 loop is CSGGQADGYTF. The CDR3 DNA reads as TGCAGCGGGGGACAGGCGGATGGCTACACCTTC. The full variable domain, in which reference TRBV29-1 and TRBJ1-2 provide the parts outside the CDR3, is SAVISQKPSRDICQRGTSLTIQCQVDSQVTMMFWYRQQPGQSLTLIATANQGSEATYESGFVIDKFPISRPNLTFSTLTVSNMSPEDSSIYLCSGGQADGYTFGSGTRLTVV.

V is TRBV5-1 and J is TRBJ2-1; 9 bases fit TRBD1. From germline, CDR1 is SGHRS and CDR2 YFSETQ. This CDR3 contains 15 residues. The V segment lost 4 bases and the J segment 6 bases; nucleotides outside the gene matches: 8. CDR3 nucleotides: TGCGCCAGCAGCCGGGTGGGACAGGGATCCAATGAGCAGTTCTTC. Amino acid sequence: CASSRVGQGSNEQFF.

As for this clone: Other DNA variants within this sample encode the same CDR3. The chain combines TRBV4-1 with TRBJ1-1; D gene unclear. V dropped 2 bases and J dropped 0 bases, with 4 bases sitting between them. Germline V gene sequence: CDR1 MGHRA, CDR2 YSYEKL. This CDR3 region has 13 residues. DNA of the CDR3: TGCGCCAGCAGCCAAACAGTGAACACTGAAGCTTTCTTT. Amino acids: CASSQTVNTEAFF.

The chain employs TRBV5-1 and TRBJ2-1, with 9 nucleotides matching TRBD1. Germline CDR1 SGHRS, CDR2 YFSETQ. Germline trimming cut 4 bases from V and 0 bases from J; bases unmatched to any gene: 14. CDR3 length: 19 amino acids. Here the CDR3 DNA reads TGCGCCAGCAGCCGCACCGGGACAGGGTTACGGAGCTCCTACAATGAGCAGTTCTTC. Protein product: CASSRTGTGLRSSYNEQFF.

This clone was observed a single time. The chain couples TRBV19 to TRBJ1-5; TRBD1 matches 8 bases. Germline trimming cut 7 bases from V and 4 bases from J; bases unmatched to any gene: 6. The CDR3 has 14 amino acids. Germline CDR1 is LNHDA and CDR2 is SQIVND (reference sequence). The CDR3 loop is CASNDRGVNQPQHF. Written as DNA, the CDR3 is TGTGCCAGTAACGACAGGGGTGTAAATCAGCCCCAGCATTTT.

The chain joins TRBV2 to TRBJ2-3; D gene uncertain. The CDR3 runs 14 residues. CDR1 is SNHLY and CDR2 is FYNNEI in the germline V gene. The V and J ends lost 5 bases and 2 bases respectively, with 11 bases between them. CDR3 coding DNA: TGTGCCAGCAGTACCCAGACCGTCACAGATACGCAGTATTTT. Its translation: CASSTQTVTDTQYF.

In this sample, this clone turned up once. The V call is TRBV28, the J call TRBJ1-1; the D is unclear. Germline V CDR1 and CDR2: MDHEN, SYDVKM. Trimming shortened V by 5 bases and J by 4 bases, and 17 bases separated the two germline ends. CDR3 size: 15 residues. The CDR3 reads CASSPPMARGTEAFF. DNA of the CDR3: TGTGCCAGCAGTCCCCCGATGGCCCGAGGCACTGAAGCTTTCTTT.

This sequence joins TRBV2 and TRBJ1-1; D gene ambiguous. Trimming stripped 0 bases from V and 6 bases from J, with 11 bases between. Germline V gives CDR1 SNHLY, CDR2 FYNNEI. This CDR3 region has 14 residues. In DNA form, the CDR3 reads TGTGCCAGCAGTGAAGCCCCGGGTTTTGCTGAAGCTTTCTTT. It yields the protein CASSEAPGFAEAFF.

This clone occurred a few times. The J gene is TRBJ1-5, the V gene TRBV6-5; TRBD1 agrees at 9 bases. Germline trimming cut 6 bases from V and 8 bases from J; bases unmatched to any gene: 11. The germline CDR1 and CDR2 sequences are MNHEY and SVGAGI. This CDR3 has 15 residues. CDR3 DNA sequence: TGTGCCAGCAGGGGGGACAGGGTCAGGAGGGAGCCCCAGCATTTT. It codes for CASRGDRVRREPQHF.

The chain uses TRBV29-1 and TRBJ2-7; TRBD1 might be the D (6 bases). The V end was cut by 6 bases, the J end by 4 bases, with 19 bases between. This CDR3 contains 14 residues. Germline values: CDR1 SQVTM, CDR2 ANQGSEA. CDR3 region: CSVVDLRGGYEQYF. CDR3 sequence (DNA): TGCAGCGTAGTCGACTTGAGAGGGGGTTACGAGCAGTACTTC.

The chain carries TRBV5-1 and TRBJ2-1; 8 positions agree with TRBD1. The germline gives CDR1 SGHRS, CDR2 YFSETQ. The CDR3 has 16 amino acids. Trimming took 4 bases from V and 7 from J; bases not matched to a gene: 13. CDR3 DNA: TGCGCCAGCAGCCGACGAACCGGGACAGGATTGAATGAGCAGTTCTTC. Encoded protein: CASSRRTGTGLNEQFF.

The J gene is TRBJ2-1, the V gene TRBV2; 10 bases are shared with TRBD2. The V and J ends lost 6 bases and 4 bases, in that order; junction bases with no gene match: 12. This CDR3 has 17 amino acids. Germline lookup yields CDR1 SNHLY and CDR2 FYNNEI. The CDR3 loop is CASSAPPGLAPYNEQFF. CDR3 DNA sequence: TGTGCCAGCAGCGCCCCTCCGGGACTAGCGCCTTACAATGAGCAGTTCTTC.

The genes are TRBV19 and TRBJ1-1; the match to TRBD1 covers 8 bases. V lost 3 bases and J lost 2; bases outside the gene matches: 5. The CDR3 runs to 15 residues. Germline-derived CDR1 and CDR2 are LNHDA and SQIVND (reference sequence). The CDR3 protein is CASSMGTGGNTEAFF. In DNA form, the CDR3 reads TGTGCCAGTAGTATGGGTACAGGGGGAAACACTGAAGCTTTCTTT.

The chain recombines TRBV7-2 with TRBJ1-2; no definite D call. This CDR3 region has 15 residues. Germline CDR1 is SGHTA and CDR2 is FQGNSA. V lost 1 base and J lost 5, with 14 bases in between. The CDR3 reads CASSLEAGRSYGYTF. DNA of the CDR3: TGTGCCAGCAGCTTAGAGGCTGGCAGAAGTTATGGCTACACCTTC.

The chain has TRBV20-1 and TRBJ2-1, with TRBD2 matching over 11 bases. Germline V lookup: CDR1 DFQATT, CDR2 SNEGSKA (reference sequence). V lost 3 bases and J lost 0; bases outside the gene matches: 4. The CDR3 has 16 amino acids. As DNA, the CDR3 is TGCAGTGCTAGTTTAGCGGGAGGGGGCTCCTACAATGAGCAGTTCTTC. Protein sequence: CSASLAGGGSYNEQFF.

This sequence joins TRBV2 and TRBJ2-7, with 10 bases that match TRBD1. The CDR3 totals 14 residues. Unmatched junction bases numbered 4, after V lost 6 bases and J lost 2 bases. CDR1 and CDR2 (germline): SNHLY, FYNNEI. As DNA, the CDR3 is TGTGCCAGCAGCCCGGGACAGGGGACCTACGAGCAGTACTTC. It translates to CASSPGQGTYEQYF.

The rearrangement joins TRBV25-1 to TRBJ1-4; TRBD1 might be the D (6 bases). The CDR3 is 15 amino acids. Trimming removed 4 bases at V and 3 bases at J, with 12 bases between. The V gene's germline CDR1 is MGHDK and CDR2 SYGVNS. In DNA, the CDR3 is TGTGCCAGCAGTGCCCAGGACAGCTCTAATGAAAAACTGTTTTTT. Translation gives CASSAQDSSNEKLFF. Full variable domain (rest looked up from reference TRBV25-1 and TRBJ1-4): EADIYQTPRYLVIGTGKKITLECSQTMGHDKMYWYQQDPGMELHLIHYSYGVNSTEKGDLSSESTVSRIRTEHFPLTLESARPSHTSQYLCASSAQDSSNEKLFFGSGTQLSVL.

This sequence joins TRBV23-1 and TRBJ2-2; 10 bases line up with TRBD1. TRBV23-1 is designated an ORF whose function remains uncertain. After removal of 11 bases from V and 4 bases from J, the junction contained 28 bases not matched to a gene. This CDR3 has 21 residues. CDR3 region: CAHPTQQSIGRTGGSTGELFF. The CDR3 DNA sequence: TGCGCCCATCCGACTCAGCAGTCAATCGGTCGGACAGGGGGTTCCACCGGGGAGCTGTTTTTT.

As regards this clone: The same CDR3 also results from other DNA sequences found in this sample. The chain couples TRBV7-3 to TRBJ2-5, with D possibly being TRBD1 (5 bases). Per the germline V gene, CDR1 is SGHTA and CDR2 is FQGTGA. V was pared by 1 base and J by 5 bases, with 11 bases between. The CDR3 totals 14 residues. This CDR3 is CASSLSGPGETQYF. In DNA, the CDR3 is TGTGCCAGCAGCTTAAGTGGGCCAGGGGAGACCCAGTACTTC.

V and J are TRBV4-3 and TRBJ1-2; D may be TRBD1 (5 bases). Trimming removed 1 base from V and 8 bases from J, with 8 bases in between. CDR1 and CDR2 (germline): LGHNA, YSLEER. CDR3 length: 12 amino acids. The CDR3 sequence is CASSQGGGGYTF. CDR3 DNA: TGCGCCAGCAGCCAAGGTGGGGGAGGCTACACCTTC.

V gene TRBV28 combines with J gene TRBJ1-5, with D uncertain. Germline V CDR1 and CDR2: MDHEN, SYDVKM. There are 15 residues in the CDR3. The V end lost 2 bases, the J end lost 4 bases, and 12 bases lay between the germline ends. The CDR3 bases are TGTGCCAGCAGTTTAAACCTGGGCCAGAATCAGCCCCAGCATTTT. The encoded protein is CASSLNLGQNQPQHF.

This clone was picked up one time. This chain links TRBV18 with TRBJ2-3, with TRBD1 matching 7 bases. In germline, CDR1 is KGHSH, CDR2 LQKENI. Germline trimming cut 4 bases from V and 3 bases from J; bases unmatched to any gene: 1. This CDR3 has 13 residues. The CDR3 DNA follows: TGTGCCAGCTCACTACAGGGGACAGATACGCAGTATTTT. Amino acids: CASSLQGTDTQYF.

The rearrangement links TRBV19 to TRBJ1-5; D is ambiguous. Trimming took off 6 bases at V and 2 bases at J, with 11 bases between the two ends. The V gene's germline CDR1 is LNHDA and CDR2 SQIVND (reference sequence). This CDR3 has 14 residues. CDR3: CASSTDPGNQPQHF. In DNA, the CDR3 is TGTGCCAGTAGCACCGATCCGGGCAATCAGCCCCAGCATTTT.

The V call is TRBV4-2, the J call TRBJ2-7; TRBD2 is a possible D gene (5 bases). The CDR3 totals 15 residues. The V and J ends lost 1 base and 0 bases respectively, with 10 bases between them. CDR1 is LGHNA and CDR2 is YNFKEQ in the germline V gene. The CDR3 spells CASSQGTGNSYEQYF. CDR3 in DNA: TGTGCCAGCAGCCAAGGAACCGGGAACTCCTACGAGCAGTACTTC.